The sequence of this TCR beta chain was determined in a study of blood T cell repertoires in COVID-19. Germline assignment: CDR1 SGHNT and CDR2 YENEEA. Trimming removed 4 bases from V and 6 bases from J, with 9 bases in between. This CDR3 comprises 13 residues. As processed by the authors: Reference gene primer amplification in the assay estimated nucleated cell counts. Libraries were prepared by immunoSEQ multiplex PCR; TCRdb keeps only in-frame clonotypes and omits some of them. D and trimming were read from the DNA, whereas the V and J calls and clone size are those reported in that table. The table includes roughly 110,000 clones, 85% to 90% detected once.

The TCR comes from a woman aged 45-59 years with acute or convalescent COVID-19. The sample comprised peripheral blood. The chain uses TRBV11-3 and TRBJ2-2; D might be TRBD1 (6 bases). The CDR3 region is CASSSRQAGELFF. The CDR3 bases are TGTGCCAGCAGCTCTAGACAGGCCGGGGAGCTGTTTTTT.